The 10 T cell receptor beta chains presented below share a single source sample, sequenced in a study of T cell repertoires in cytomegalovirus infection. MiXCR, applied by TCRdb to the reads, yields one record per CDR3 protein. The data hold some 680,000 distinct CDR3 sequences, with approximately 40% observed a single time. The sample was PBMCs. The receptors originated from a human donor in good health (CMV status not recorded). Some clones in this sample may be carry-over from other donors' samples.

This clonotype was counted many times. The chain couples TRBV7-2 to TRBJ2-7, with 10 bases identical to TRBD1. In germline, CDR1 is SGHTA, CDR2 FQGNSA. Trimming cost V 5 bases and J 0 bases; bases outside gene matches: 4. The CDR3 spans 15 residues. Here the CDR3 DNA reads TGTGCCAGCAGCGGACAGGGGGTAAGCTCCTACGAGCAGTACTTC. Its protein product is CASSGQGVSSYEQYF.

V and J are TRBV29-1 and TRBJ2-5; D gene uncertain. The CDR3 is 13 amino acids. The V end lost 5 bases, the J end lost 2 bases, and 12 bases lay between the germline ends. Per germline, CDR1 SQVTM and CDR2 ANQGSEA. Here the CDR3 reads CSVRRGTQETQYF. The CDR3 DNA follows: TGCAGCGTTCGGAGAGGAACACAAGAGACCCAGTACTTC.

This clonotype has more than one count but fewer than ten. This chain connects TRBV7-9 to TRBJ1-1; TRBD1 is a possible D gene (6 bases). The CDR3 covers 15 residues. Germline loops: CDR1 SEHNR, CDR2 FQNEAQ (reference sequence). V was shortened by 4 bases and J by 4 bases, with 16 bases between the two germline ends. The CDR3 bases are TGTGCCAGCAGCTCCTACAGGGAGGGAGTCACTGAAGCTTTCTTT. Translation: CASSSYREGVTEAFF.

About this clonotype: This CDR3 is missing its conserved last phenylalanine or tryptophan, likely due to a read error. The J gene is TRBJ2-1, the V gene TRBV11-1; D not certain. CDR1 is SGHAT, CDR2 FQDESV, per germline (reference sequence). Trimming took off 1 base at V and 2 bases at J, with 9 bases between the two ends. The CDR3 spans 15 residues. DNA of the CDR3: TGTGCCAGCAGCTTAGTTTCCGGGCCCTACAATGAGCAGTTCCTA. Amino acid sequence: CASSLVSGPYNEQFL.

This clonotype was counted only a few times. The chain uses TRBV28 and TRBJ1-2; no reliable D call. Per germline, CDR1 MDHEN and CDR2 SYDVKM. The CDR3 runs to 13 residues. V lost 5 bases and J lost 6, with 13 bases in between. Written as DNA, the CDR3 is TGTGCCAGCAGTAGGGTCAGCATCAATGGCTACACCTTC. The encoded protein is CASSRVSINGYTF.

This clonotype appeared a few times. The chain combines TRBV7-9 with TRBJ1-2; 7 bases map to TRBD1. CDR1 and CDR2 (germline): SEHNR, FQNEAQ (reference sequence). The CDR3 spans 15 residues. J gave up 1 base and V 5 bases, and 7 bases lay outside the gene matches. CDR3 DNA: TGTGCCAGCAGCCCCCCGACAGGGCTTAACTATGGCTACACCTTC. Amino acid sequence: CASSPPTGLNYGYTF.

This clonotype was recorded only once. V and J are TRBV7-3 and TRBJ1-5; D is ambiguous. This CDR3 region has 13 residues. V was pared by 3 bases and J by 5 bases, with 8 bases between. Germline loops: CDR1 SGHTA, CDR2 FQGTGA. For the CDR3, the DNA is TGTGCCAGCAGCTTCGATAAGGATCAGCCCCAGCATTTT. It is translated as CASSFDKDQPQHF.

In its sample, this clonotype was seen a few times. The chain combines TRBV28 with TRBJ1-5, with unresolved D. This CDR3 is 13 amino acids long. The germline gives CDR1 MDHEN, CDR2 SYDVKM. V was cut by 6 bases and J by 6 bases, with 12 bases left in between. The CDR3 reads CASRVSQVQPQHF. The CDR3 DNA follows: TGTGCCAGCAGAGTATCCCAAGTTCAGCCCCAGCATTTT.

This chain joins TRBV7-6 and TRBJ2-1; tentatively, D is TRBD2 (6 bases). The germline V gene has CDR1 SGHVS and CDR2 FNYEAQ. The V gene lost 3 bases and the J gene lost 7 bases, with 16 bases spanning the gap. The CDR3 is 15 amino acids. The CDR3 reads CASSFRQLAFNEQFF. Here the CDR3 DNA reads TGTGCCAGCAGCTTTAGGCAACTAGCCTTTAATGAGCAGTTCTTC.

V gene TRBV19 combines with J gene TRBJ1-1; D possibly corresponds to TRBD1 (6 bases). This CDR3 spans 18 amino acids. Germline CDR1 LNHDA, CDR2 SQIVND (reference sequence). Deletions cut 1 base from V and 3 bases from J, with 21 bases between. DNA of the CDR3: TGTGCCAGTAGTATAGGGGCCTTTAACAGGGTTGTGGACACTGAAGCTTTCTTT. Encoded protein: CASSIGAFNRVVDTEAFF. Filled out from reference TRBV19 and TRBJ1-1, the complete variable domain reads DGGITQSPKYLFRKEGQNVTLSCEQNLNHDAMYWYRQDPGQGLRLIYYSQIVNDFQKGDIAEGYSVSREKKESFPLTVTSAQKNPTAFYLCASSIGAFNRVVDTEAFFGQGTRLTVV.